The source of this T cell receptor beta chain is a study of blood T cell repertoires in COVID-19. At the level of the study: The cDNA or gDNA used as material had been derived from T cells, B-cell-depleted T cells, or PBMCs.

Method: immunoSEQ multiplex PCR; TCRdb's copy keeps in-frame clones and lacks some. The sample lists more than 150,000 clones, 86% occurring once. Germline loops: CDR1 SNHLY, CDR2 FYNNEI. V dropped 6 bases and J dropped 6; count of bases not matched to a gene: 7. The CDR3 length is 13 residues. The chain carries TRBV2 and TRBJ1-2, with 7 positions matching TRBD1. This TCR came from a man aged 70 or older with active or convalescent COVID-19. Sequencing used peripheral blood. CDR3 DNA sequence: TGTGCCAGCAGGAGGGGGCAGAACAATGGCTACACCTTC. Amino acids: CASRRGQNNGYTF.